Here is one TCR beta chain with its context. These data belong to a study of blood T cell repertoires in COVID-19. The assay was immunoSEQ multiplex PCR, and TCRdb's table has in-frame clones only and misses some. The sample lists more than 300,000 clones, around nine tenths occurring once. The CDR3 length is 14 residues. The germline CDR1 and CDR2 sequences are SGHRS and YFSETQ. V dropped 6 bases and J dropped 8; count of bases not matched to a gene: 11. This rearrangement joins TRBV5-1 to TRBJ1-2; TRBD1 matches 9 bases. The receptor's source is a young woman who had recovered from COVID-19. The sequencing input was PBMCs or T cells enriched from blood (not recorded which). As DNA, the CDR3 is TGCGCCAGCACGACAGGGACAGGGAACGACGGCTACACCTTC. This translates into CASTTGTGNDGYTF.